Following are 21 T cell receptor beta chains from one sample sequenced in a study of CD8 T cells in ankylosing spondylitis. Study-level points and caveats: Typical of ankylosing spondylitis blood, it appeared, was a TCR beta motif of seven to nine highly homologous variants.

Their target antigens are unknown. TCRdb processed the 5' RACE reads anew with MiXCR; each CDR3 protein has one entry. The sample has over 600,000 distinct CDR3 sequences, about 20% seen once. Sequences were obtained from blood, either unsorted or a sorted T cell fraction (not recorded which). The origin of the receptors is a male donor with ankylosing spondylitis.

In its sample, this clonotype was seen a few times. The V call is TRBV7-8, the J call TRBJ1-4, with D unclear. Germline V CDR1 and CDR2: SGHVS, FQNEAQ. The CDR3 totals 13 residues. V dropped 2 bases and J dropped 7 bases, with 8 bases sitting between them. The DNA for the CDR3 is TGTGCCAGCAGCTTACGATTAGCTGAAAAACTGTTTTTT. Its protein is CASSLRLAEKLFF.

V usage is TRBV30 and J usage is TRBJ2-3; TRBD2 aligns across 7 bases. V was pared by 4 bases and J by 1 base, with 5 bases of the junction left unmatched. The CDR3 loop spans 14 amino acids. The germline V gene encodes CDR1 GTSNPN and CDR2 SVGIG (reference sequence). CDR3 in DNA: TGTGCCTGGACGGGCCTAGCGGGCACAGATACGCAGTATTTT. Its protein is CAWTGLAGTDTQYF.

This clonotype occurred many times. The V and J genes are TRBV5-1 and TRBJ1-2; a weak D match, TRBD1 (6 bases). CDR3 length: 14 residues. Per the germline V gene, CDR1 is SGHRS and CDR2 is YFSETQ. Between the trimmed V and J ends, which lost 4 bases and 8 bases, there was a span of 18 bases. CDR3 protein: CASSPDGGAMGYTF. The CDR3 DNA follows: TGCGCCAGCAGCCCCGACGGGGGGGCAATGGGCTACACCTTC.

CDR3 sequence (DNA): TGCGCCAGCAGCCAAGAAGGGGGGGGGACTGAAGCTTTCTTT. Its translation: CASSQEGGGTEAFF. The V and J genes are TRBV4-1 and TRBJ1-1; D may be TRBD1 (6 bases). Germline V gene data show CDR1 as MGHRA and CDR2 as YSYEKL. Trimming removed 0 bases at V and 5 bases at J, with 10 bases between. The CDR3 is made up of 14 amino acids.

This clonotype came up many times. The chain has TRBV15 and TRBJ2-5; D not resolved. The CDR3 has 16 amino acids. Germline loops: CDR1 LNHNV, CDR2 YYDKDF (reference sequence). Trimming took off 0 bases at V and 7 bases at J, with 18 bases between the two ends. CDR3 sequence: CATSRDGLERDGTQYF. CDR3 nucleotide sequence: TGTGCCACCAGCAGAGACGGGTTAGAACGAGATGGGACCCAGTACTTC.

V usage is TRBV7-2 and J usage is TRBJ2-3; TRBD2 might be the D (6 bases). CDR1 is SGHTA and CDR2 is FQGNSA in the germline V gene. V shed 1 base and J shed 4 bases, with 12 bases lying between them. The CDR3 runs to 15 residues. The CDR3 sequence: CASSLGGRSPDTQYF. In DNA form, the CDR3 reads TGTGCCAGCAGCTTAGGGGGGAGGAGCCCAGATACGCAGTATTTT.

The CDR3 here is CASSLREESGYTF. CDR3 coding DNA: TGTGCCAGCAGCTTACGGGAGGAATCTGGCTACACCTTC. The rearrangement joins TRBV11-3 to TRBJ1-2; no definite D call. Germline values: CDR1 SGHNT, CDR2 YENEEA. V lost 2 bases and J lost 7, with 11 bases in between. The CDR3 runs 13 residues.

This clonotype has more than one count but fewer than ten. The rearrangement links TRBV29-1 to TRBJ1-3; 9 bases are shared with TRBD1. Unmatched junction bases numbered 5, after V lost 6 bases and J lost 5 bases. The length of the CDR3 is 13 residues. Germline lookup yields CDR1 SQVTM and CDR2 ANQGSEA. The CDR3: CSVGTGLRNTIYF. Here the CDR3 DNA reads TGCAGCGTCGGGACAGGGTTACGAAACACCATATATTTT.

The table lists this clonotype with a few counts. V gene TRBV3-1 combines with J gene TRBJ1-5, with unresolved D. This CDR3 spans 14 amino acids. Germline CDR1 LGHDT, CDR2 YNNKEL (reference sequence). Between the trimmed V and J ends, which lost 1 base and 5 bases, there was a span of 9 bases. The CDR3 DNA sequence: TGTGCCAGCAGCCAAGGTTTCCGGGATCAGCCCCAGCATTTT. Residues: CASSQGFRDQPQHF.

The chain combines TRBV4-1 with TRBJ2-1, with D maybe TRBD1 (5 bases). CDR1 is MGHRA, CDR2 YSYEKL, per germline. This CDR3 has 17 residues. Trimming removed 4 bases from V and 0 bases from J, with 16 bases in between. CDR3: CASSRTNPGSSYNEQFF. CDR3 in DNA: TGCGCCAGCAGCCGGACAAATCCGGGTAGCTCCTACAATGAGCAGTTCTTC.

The CDR3 coding sequence is TGCAGTGCTAGAGCCAGGGGCCGCTGGCCCTCCTACGAGCAGTACTTC. Translating gives CSARARGRWPSYEQYF. The V gene is TRBV20-1, the J gene TRBJ2-7; D perhaps matches TRBD1 (6 bases). Germline V CDR1 and CDR2: DFQATT, SNEGSKA (reference sequence). The CDR3 is 16 residues long. Trimming pared 1 base from V and 0 bases from J, leaving 16 bases between.

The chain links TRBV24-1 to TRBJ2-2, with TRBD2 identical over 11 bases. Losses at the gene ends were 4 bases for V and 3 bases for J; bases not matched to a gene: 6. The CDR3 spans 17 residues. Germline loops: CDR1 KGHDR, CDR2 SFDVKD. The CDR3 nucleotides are TGTGCCACCAGTGACGGGCTAGCGGGAGGTGACACCGGGGAGCTGTTTTTT. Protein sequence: CATSDGLAGGDTGELFF.

CDR3 sequence reads: CSARSYSATNEKLFF. CDR3 coding DNA: TGCAGTGCTAGGTCTTACAGTGCAACTAATGAAAAACTGTTTTTT. J is TRBJ1-4 and V is TRBV20-1; D ambiguous. Germline-derived CDR1 and CDR2 are DFQATT and SNEGSKA (reference sequence). The CDR3 runs to 15 residues. V was pared by 3 bases and J by 0 bases, with 11 bases between.

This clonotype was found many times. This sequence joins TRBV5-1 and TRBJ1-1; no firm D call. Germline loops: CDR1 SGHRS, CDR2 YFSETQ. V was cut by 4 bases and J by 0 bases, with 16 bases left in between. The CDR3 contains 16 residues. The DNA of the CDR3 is TGCGCCAGCAGCCTACGGACGGCTAGCATGAACACTGAAGCTTTCTTT. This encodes CASSLRTASMNTEAFF.

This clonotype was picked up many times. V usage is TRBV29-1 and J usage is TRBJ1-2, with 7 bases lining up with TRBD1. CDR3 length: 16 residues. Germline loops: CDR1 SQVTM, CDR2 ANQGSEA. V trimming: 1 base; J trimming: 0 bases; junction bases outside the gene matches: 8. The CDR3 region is CSVEGATGTANYGYTF. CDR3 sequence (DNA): TGCAGCGTTGAAGGGGCAACCGGGACAGCTAACTATGGCTACACCTTC. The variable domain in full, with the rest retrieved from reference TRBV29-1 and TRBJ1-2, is SAVISQKPSRDICQRGTSLTIQCQVDSQVTMMFWYRQQPGQSLTLIATANQGSEATYESGFVIDKFPISRPNLTFSTLTVSNMSPEDSSIYLCSVEGATGTANYGYTFGSGTRLTVV.

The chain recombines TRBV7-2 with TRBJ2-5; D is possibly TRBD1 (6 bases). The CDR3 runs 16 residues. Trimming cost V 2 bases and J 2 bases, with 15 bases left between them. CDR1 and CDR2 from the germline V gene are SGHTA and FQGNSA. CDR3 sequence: CASSLLPQGIQETQYF. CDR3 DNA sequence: TGTGCCAGCAGCTTACTCCCTCAGGGGATTCAAGAGACCCAGTACTTC. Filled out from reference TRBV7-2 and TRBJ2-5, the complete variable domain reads GAGVSQSPSNKVTEKGKDVELRCDPISGHTALYWYRQSLGQGLEFLIYFQGNSAPDKSGLPSDRFSAERTGGSVSTLTIQRTQQEDSAVYLCASSLLPQGIQETQYFGPGTRLLVL.

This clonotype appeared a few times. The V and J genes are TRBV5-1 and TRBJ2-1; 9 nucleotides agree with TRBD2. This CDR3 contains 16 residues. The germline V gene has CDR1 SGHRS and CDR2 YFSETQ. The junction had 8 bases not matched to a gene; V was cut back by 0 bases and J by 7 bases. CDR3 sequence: CASSLEIAGVGNEQFF. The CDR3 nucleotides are TGCGCCAGCAGCTTGGAAATAGCGGGAGTAGGTAATGAGCAGTTCTTC.

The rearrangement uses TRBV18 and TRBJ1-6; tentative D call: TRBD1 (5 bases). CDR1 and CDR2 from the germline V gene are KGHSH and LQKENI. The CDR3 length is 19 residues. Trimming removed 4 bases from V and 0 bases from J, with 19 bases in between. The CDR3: CASSRTTVGQSSYNSPLHF. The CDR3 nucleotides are TGTGCCAGCTCACGGACGACGGTTGGACAAAGCTCCTATAATTCACCCCTCCACTTT.

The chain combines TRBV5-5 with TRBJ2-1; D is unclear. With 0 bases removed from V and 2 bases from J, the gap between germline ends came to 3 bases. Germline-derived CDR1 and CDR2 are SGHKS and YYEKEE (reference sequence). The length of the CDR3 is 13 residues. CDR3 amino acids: CASSLVTYNEQFF. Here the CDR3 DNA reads TGTGCCAGCAGCTTGGTTACCTACAATGAGCAGTTCTTC. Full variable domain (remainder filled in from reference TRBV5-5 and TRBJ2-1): DAGVTQSPTHLIKTRGQQVTLRCSPISGHKSVSWYQQVLGQGPQFIFQYYEKEERGRGNFPDRFSARQFPNYSSELNVNALLLGDSALYLCASSLVTYNEQFFGPGTRLTVL.

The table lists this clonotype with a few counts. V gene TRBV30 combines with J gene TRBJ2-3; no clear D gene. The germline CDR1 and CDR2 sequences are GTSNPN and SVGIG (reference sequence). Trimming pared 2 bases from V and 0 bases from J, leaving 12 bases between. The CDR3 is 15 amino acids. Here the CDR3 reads CAWSPSRKSTDTQYF. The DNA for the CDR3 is TGTGCCTGGAGTCCCTCCCGGAAGAGCACAGATACGCAGTATTTT.

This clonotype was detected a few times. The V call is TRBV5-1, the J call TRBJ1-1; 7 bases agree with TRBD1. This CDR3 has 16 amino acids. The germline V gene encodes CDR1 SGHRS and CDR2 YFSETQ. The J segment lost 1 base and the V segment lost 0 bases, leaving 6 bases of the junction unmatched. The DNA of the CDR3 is TGCGCCAGCAGCTTGGCGTACAGGGGAGCGAACACTGAAGCTTTCTTT. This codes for CASSLAYRGANTEAFF. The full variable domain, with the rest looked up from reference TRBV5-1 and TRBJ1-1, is KAGVTQTPRYLIKTRGQQVTLSCSPISGHRSVSWYQQTPGQGLQFLFEYFSETQRNKGNFPGRFSGRQFSNSRSEMNVSTLELGDSALYLCASSLAYRGANTEAFFGQGTRLTVV.